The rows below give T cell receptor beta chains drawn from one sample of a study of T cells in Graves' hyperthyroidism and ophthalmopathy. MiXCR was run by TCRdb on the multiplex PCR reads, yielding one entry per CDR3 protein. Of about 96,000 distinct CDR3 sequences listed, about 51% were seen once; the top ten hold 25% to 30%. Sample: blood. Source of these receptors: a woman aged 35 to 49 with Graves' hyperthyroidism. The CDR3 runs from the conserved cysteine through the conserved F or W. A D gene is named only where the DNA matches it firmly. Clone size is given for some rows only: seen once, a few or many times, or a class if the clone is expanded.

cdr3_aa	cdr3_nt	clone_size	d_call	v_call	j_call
CASSFGSGGGNYGYTIYF	TGTGCCAGCAGCTTCGGGTCCGGGGGCGGGAACTATGGCTACACCATATATTTT	NA	NA	TRBV7-2	TRBJ1-3
CASPLIPRTAFYEQYF	TGTGCCAGCCCTCTAATTCCCAGGACAGCTTTTTACGAGCAGTACTTC	few	NA	TRBV12-3/TRBV12-4	TRBJ2-7
CSARDPLDRENTEAFF	TGCAGTGCTAGAGATCCCCTCGACAGGGAAAACACTGAAGCTTTCTTT	NA	TRBD1	TRBV20-1	TRBJ1-1
CSAYRDSMNTEAFF	TGCAGTGCTTACCGGGACAGCATGAACACTGAAGCTTTCTTT	NA	TRBD1	TRBV20-1	TRBJ1-1
CSARAGTGGFYEQYF	TGCAGTGCTAGAGCGGGGACAGGGGGATTCTACGAGCAGTACTTC	NA	TRBD1	TRBV20-1	TRBJ2-7
CASSMTAGVGETQYF	TGTGCCAGCAGCATGACAGCGGGAGTGGGAGAGACCCAGTACTTC	few	TRBD2	TRBV7-8	TRBJ2-5
CSLFTGYGYTF	TGCAGCTTGTTCACGGGCTATGGCTACACCTTC	NA	NA	TRBV29-1	TRBJ1-2
CASSIEQGMNTEAFF	TGTGCCAGTAGTATCGAACAGGGGATGAACACTGAAGCTTTCTTT	NA	TRBD1	TRBV19	TRBJ1-1
CASSRLQGPNQPQHF	TGTGCCAGCTCACGCCTCCAAGGCCCCAATCAGCCCCAGCATTTT	few	NA	TRBV24-1	TRBJ1-5
CSVEGQVVGDGYTF	TGCAGCGTTGAAGGTCAGGTCGTGGGAGATGGCTACACCTTC	NA	NA	TRBV29-1	TRBJ1-2
CASRTGTNEKLFF	TGTGCCAGCAGAACCGGGACGAATGAAAAACTGTTTTTT	NA	NA	TRBV12-3/TRBV12-4	TRBJ1-4
CASSFGPSGRGSYEQYF	TGCGCCAGCAGCTTCGGACCTAGCGGGAGGGGCTCCTACGAGCAGTACTTC	many	TRBD2	TRBV5-1	TRBJ2-7
CAASSLTPRGRAETQYF	TGTGCCGCCAGCAGCTTGACGCCAAGGGGGCGGGCGGAGACCCAGTACTTC	NA	TRBD1	TRBV15	TRBJ2-5
CASSQGGLGADSPLHF	TGTGCCAGCAGCCAAGGAGGGCTGGGGGCGGACTCACCCCTCCACTTT	NA	NA	TRBV2	TRBJ1-6
CASSAGGGYRTGELFF	TGTGCCAGCAGTGCCGGGGGGGGGTATCGCACCGGGGAGCTGTTTTTT	many	TRBD2	TRBV25-1	TRBJ2-2
CASQPLAEETQYF	TGCGCCAGCCAGCCCCTAGCGGAAGAGACCCAGTACTTC	NA	TRBD2	TRBV10-2	TRBJ2-5
CASSLGGGFNQPQHF	TGTGCCAGCAGCTTGGGGGGGGGGTTTAATCAGCCCCAGCATTTT	many	NA	TRBV7-2	TRBJ1-5
CSSTGGAPNEKLFF	TGCAGTAGTACAGGGGGGGCACCTAATGAAAAACTGTTTTTT	NA	TRBD1	TRBV20-1	TRBJ1-4
CASSGRGITGELFF	TGCGCCAGCAGCGGGAGAGGGATCACCGGGGAGCTGTTTTTT	NA	NA	TRBV5-1	TRBJ2-2
CASSVGQRNQPQHF	TGTGCCAGTAGTGTAGGACAGCGAAATCAGCCCCAGCATTTT	NA	NA	TRBV19	TRBJ1-5
CASSQETGVNTEAFF	TGTGCCAGCAGCCAAGAGACAGGGGTGAACACTGAAGCTTTCTTT	many	TRBD1	TRBV7-2	TRBJ1-1
CASSPTGEDQPQHF	TGTGCCAGTAGCCCGACAGGGGAGGACCAGCCCCAGCATTTT	few	TRBD1	TRBV19	TRBJ1-5